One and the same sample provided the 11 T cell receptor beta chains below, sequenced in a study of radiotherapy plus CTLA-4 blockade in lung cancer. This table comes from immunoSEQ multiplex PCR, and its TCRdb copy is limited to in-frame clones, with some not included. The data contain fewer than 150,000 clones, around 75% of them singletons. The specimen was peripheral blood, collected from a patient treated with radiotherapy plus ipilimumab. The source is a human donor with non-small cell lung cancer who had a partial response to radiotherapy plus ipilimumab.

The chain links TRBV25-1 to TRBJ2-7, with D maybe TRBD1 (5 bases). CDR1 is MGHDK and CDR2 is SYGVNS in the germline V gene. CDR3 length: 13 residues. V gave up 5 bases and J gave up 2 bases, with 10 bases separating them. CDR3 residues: CASSKTVTYEQYF. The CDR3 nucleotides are TGTGCCAGCAGTAAGACAGTTACCTACGAGCAGTACTTC.

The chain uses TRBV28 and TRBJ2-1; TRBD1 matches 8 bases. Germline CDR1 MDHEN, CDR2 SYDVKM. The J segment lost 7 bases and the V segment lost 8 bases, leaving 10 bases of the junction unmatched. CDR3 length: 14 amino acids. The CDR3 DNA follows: TGTGCCAGCTCCCTGCAGGGGGCGGGTAATGAGCAGTTCTTC. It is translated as CASSLQGAGNEQFF.

The CDR3 sequence is CAWSVQVNTEAFF. In DNA form, the CDR3 reads TGTGCCTGGAGTGTACAAGTGAACACTGAAGCTTTCTTT. This chain joins TRBV30 and TRBJ1-1; D uncertain. Germline loops: CDR1 GTSNPN, CDR2 SVGIG (reference sequence). The V gene lost 0 bases and the J gene lost 0 bases, with 5 bases spanning the gap. The CDR3 covers 13 residues.

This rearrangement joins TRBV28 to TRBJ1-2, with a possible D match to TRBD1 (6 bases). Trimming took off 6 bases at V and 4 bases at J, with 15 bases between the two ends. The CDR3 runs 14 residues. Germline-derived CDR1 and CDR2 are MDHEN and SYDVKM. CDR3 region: CASRLTGGGYGYTF. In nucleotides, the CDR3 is TGTGCCAGCAGGTTGACAGGAGGAGGCTATGGCTACACCTTC.

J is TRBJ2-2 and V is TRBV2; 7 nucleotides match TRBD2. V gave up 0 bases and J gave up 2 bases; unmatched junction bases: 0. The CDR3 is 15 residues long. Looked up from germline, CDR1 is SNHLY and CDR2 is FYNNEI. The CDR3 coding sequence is TGTGCCAGCAGTGAAGCGGGACTAAACACCGGGGAGCTGTTTTTT. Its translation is CASSEAGLNTGELFF.

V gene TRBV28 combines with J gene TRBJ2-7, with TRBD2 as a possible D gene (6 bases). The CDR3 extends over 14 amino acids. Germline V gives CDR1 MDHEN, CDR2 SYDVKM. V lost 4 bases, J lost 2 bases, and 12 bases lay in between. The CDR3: CASSSLAEPYEQYV. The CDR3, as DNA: TGTGCCAGCAGTTCCTTAGCGGAACCCTACGAGCAGTACGTC.

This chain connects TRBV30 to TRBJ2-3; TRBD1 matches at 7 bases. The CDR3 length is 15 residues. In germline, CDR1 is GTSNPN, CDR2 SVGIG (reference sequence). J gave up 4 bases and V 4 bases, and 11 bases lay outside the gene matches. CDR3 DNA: TGTGCCTGGAAGCCAGGGGGATTAATGGCAGATACGCAGTATTTT. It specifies CAWKPGGLMADTQYF.

The CDR3 sequence: CASSLGDYQFEQFF. The CDR3 DNA sequence: TGTGCCAGCAGCTTGGGTGACTACCAATTTGAGCAGTTCTTC. V usage is TRBV5-6 and J usage is TRBJ2-1; the D gene is possibly TRBD2 (5 bases). V was shortened by 0 bases and J by 9 bases, with 13 bases between the two germline ends. The CDR3 is 14 amino acids. Per germline, CDR1 SGHDT and CDR2 YYEEEE.

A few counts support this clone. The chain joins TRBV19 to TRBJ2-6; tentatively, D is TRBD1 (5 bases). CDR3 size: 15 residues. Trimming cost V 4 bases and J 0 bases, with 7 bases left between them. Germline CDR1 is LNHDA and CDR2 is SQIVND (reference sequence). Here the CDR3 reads CASSRTGSGANVLTF. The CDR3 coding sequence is TGTGCCAGTAGTAGAACAGGCTCTGGGGCCAACGTCCTGACTTTC.

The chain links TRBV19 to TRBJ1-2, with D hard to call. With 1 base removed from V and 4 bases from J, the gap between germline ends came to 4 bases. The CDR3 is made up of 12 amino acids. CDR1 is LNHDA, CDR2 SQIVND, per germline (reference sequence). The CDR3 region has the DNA TGTGCCAGTAGTATAGCCGGCTATGGCTACACCTTC. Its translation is CASSIAGYGYTF.

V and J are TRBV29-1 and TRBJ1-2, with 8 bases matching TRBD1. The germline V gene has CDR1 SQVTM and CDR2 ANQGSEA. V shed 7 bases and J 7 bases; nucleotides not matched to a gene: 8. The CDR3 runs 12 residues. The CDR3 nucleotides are TGCAGCGGTGGCGACAGGGGTGGTGGCTACACCTTC. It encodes CSGGDRGGGYTF. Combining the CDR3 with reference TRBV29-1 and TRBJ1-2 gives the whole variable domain SAVISQKPSRDICQRGTSLTIQCQVDSQVTMMFWYRQQPGQSLTLIATANQGSEATYESGFVIDKFPISRPNLTFSTLTVSNMSPEDSSIYLCSGGDRGGGYTFGSGTRLTVV.